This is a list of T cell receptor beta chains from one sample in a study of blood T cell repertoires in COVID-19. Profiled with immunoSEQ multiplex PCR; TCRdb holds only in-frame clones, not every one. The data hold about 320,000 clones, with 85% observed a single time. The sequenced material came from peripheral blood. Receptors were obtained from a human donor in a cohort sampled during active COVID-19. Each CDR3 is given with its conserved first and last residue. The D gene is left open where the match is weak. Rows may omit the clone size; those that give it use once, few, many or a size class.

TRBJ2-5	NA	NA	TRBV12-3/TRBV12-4	TGTGCCAGCAGTTTAGTAGACCAAGAGACCCAGTACTTC	CASSLVDQETQYF
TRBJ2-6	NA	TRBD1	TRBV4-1	TGCGCCAGCAGTGGACAGGGTGGACCTGGGGCCAACGTCCTGACTTTC	CASSGQGGPGANVLTF
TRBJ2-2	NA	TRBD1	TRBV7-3	TGTGCCAGCAGCCGCCCCAGGGGGAAGAACACCGGGGAGCTGTTTTTT	CASSRPRGKNTGELFF
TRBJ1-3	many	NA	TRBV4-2	TGTGCCAGCAGCCAAGACCCAGGGGCTGGAAACACCATATATTTT	CASSQDPGAGNTIYF
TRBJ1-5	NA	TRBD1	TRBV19	TGTGCCAGTAGTATAGCCAGGACAGGGGGAAATCAGCCCCAGCATTTT	CASSIARTGGNQPQHF
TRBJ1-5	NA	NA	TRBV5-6	TGTGCCAGCAGCTTGACAGGGAGATACGGCAATCAGCCCCAGCATTTT	CASSLTGRYGNQPQHF
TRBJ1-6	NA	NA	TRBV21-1	TGTGCCAGCAGCACCCGACAGGCTAGCTCCTATAATTCACCCCTCCACTTT	CASSTRQASSYNSPLHF
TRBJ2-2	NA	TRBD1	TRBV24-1	TGTGCCACCAGAGAGACAGGGGGCTCCGGGGAGCTGTTTTTT	CATRETGGSGELFF
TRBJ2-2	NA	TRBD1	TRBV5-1	TGCGCCAGCACGGGACAGGGGTATGCCGGGGAGCTGTTTTTT	CASTGQGYAGELFF
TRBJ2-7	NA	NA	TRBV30	TGTGCCGGAATGGACAGTCTCGAGCAGTACTTC	CAGMDSLEQYF
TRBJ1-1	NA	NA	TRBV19	TGTGCCAGTAGTATATCGGGTAATTTGAACACTGAAGCTTTCTTT	CASSISGNLNTEAFF
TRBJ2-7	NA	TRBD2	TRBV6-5	TGTGCCAGCAGTTATGGTCGGGGGGCCTACGAGCAGTACTTC	CASSYGRGAYEQYF
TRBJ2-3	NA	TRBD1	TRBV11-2	TGTGCCAGCATCTATGACAGGGGGGTAGATACGCAGTATTTT	CASIYDRGVDTQYF
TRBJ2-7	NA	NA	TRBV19	TGTGCCAGTAGTGTTACCGGGACTCCATCCTACGAGCAGTACTTC	CASSVTGTPSYEQYF
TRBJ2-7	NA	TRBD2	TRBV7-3	TGTGCCAGCAGCCGCACTAGCGGGGGGGGATACGAGCAGTACTTC	CASSRTSGGGYEQYF
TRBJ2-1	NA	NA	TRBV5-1	TGCGCCAGCAGCTGGAGGGACTCGTCTAACAATGAGCAGTTCTTC	CASSWRDSSNNEQFF
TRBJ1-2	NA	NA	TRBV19	TGTGCCAGTAGTCCAACGAACAGGGCTAACTATGGCTACACCTTC	CASSPTNRANYGYTF
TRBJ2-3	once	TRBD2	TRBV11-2	TGTGCCAGCACGGGACTAGCGGGGGGTCGCACAGATACGCAGTATTTT	CASTGLAGGRTDTQYF
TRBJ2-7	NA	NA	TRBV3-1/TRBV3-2	TGTGCCAGCACCATTGGGGCAGGTTACCCCTACGAGCAGTACTTC	CASTIGAGYPYEQYF
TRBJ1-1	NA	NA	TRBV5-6	TGTGCCAGCAGCTACAGACAGACGGGGAACACTGAAGCTTTCTTT	CASSYRQTGNTEAFF
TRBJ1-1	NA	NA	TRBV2	TGTGCCAGCAGTGAACCGGGAAGCATGAACACTGAAGCTTTCTTT	CASSEPGSMNTEAFF
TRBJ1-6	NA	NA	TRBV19	TGTGCCAGTAGAACCTCGGAGTGGAATTCACCCCTCCACTTT	CASRTSEWNSPLHF
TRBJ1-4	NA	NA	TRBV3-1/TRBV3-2	TGTGCCAGCAGCCAAGACCTTAGCACAGGGGAAAAACTGTTTTTT	CASSQDLSTGEKLFF
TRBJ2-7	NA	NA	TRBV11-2	TGTGCCAGCAGCTTAGATCGTAGCGCCGAGCAGTACTTC	CASSLDRSAEQYF
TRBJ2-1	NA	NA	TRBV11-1	TGTGCCAGCAGCCTCAGGGTAGCAAACAATGAGCAGTTCTTC	CASSLRVANNEQFF
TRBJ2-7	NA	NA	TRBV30	TGTGCCTGCCACCCCAGGGACTGGAACGAGCAGTACTTC	CACHPRDWNEQYF
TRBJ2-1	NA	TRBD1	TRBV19	TGTGCCAGTAGGCAGGAGGGACAGGGAAACAATGAGCAGTTCTTC	CASRQEGQGNNEQFF
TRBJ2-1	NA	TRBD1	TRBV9	TGTGCCAGCAGCGTAGTTCCCATGGGACAGGGAAAGCAGTTCTTC	CASSVVPMGQGKQFF
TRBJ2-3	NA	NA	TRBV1	TGCACCAGCAGCCAAGATGGGGGGAGAGAACTACTAAGCACAGATACGCAGTATTTT	CTSSQDGGRELLSTDTQYF
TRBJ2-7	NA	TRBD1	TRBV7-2	TGTGCCAGCAGCAGCCGGGACAGGGGGCGCGAGCAGTACTTC	CASSSRDRGREQYF
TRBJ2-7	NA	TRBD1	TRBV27	TGTGCCAGCAGTACACAGGGGGCGTTCTACGAGCAGTACTTC	CASSTQGAFYEQYF
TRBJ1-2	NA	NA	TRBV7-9	TGTGCCAGCAGCTTAGGGTGGAGGGGTAATTCGGGCTACACCTTC	CASSLGWRGNSGYTF
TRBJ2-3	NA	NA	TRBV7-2	TGTGCCAGCAGCTTAGTAATGGGACTTAGCACAGATACGCAGTATTTT	CASSLVMGLSTDTQYF
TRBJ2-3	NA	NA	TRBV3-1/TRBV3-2	TGTGCCAGCAGCCAAGAGGCGTTCGGGGCGGGGCACACAGATACGCAGTATTTT	CASSQEAFGAGHTDTQYF
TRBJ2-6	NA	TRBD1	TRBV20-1	TGCAGTGCTAGTAGACAGGGCTCTGGGGCCAACGTCCTGACTTTC	CSASRQGSGANVLTF
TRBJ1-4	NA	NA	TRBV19	TGTGCCAGTAATCAAAGGGGTATTACTAATGAAAAACTGTTTTTT	CASNQRGITNEKLFF
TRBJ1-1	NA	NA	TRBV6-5	TGTGCCAGCAGTTCTACACCGACCGGGATGAACACTGAAGCTTTCTTT	CASSSTPTGMNTEAFF
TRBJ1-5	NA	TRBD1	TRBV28	TGTGCCACCTCGACAGGGGGCACGCCCCAGCATTTT	CATSTGGTPQHF
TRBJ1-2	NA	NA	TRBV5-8	TGTGCCAGCCTGGGCTGGGCTAACTATGGCTACACCTTC	CASLGWANYGYTF
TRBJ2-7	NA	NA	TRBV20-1	TGCAGTGTCCAATCTACCTACGAGCAGTACTTC	CSVQSTYEQYF
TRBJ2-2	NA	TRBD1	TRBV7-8	TGTGCCAGCAGCCTTCGTGGTAGGGGGCTTTACACCGGGGAGCTGTTTTTT	CASSLRGRGLYTGELFF
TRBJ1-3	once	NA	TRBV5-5	TGTGCCAGCAGGGTGGCGGACTCTGGAAACACCATATATTTT	CASRVADSGNTIYF
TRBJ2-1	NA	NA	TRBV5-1	TGCGCCAGCGGGGGGAATGAGCAGTTCTTC	CASGGNEQFF
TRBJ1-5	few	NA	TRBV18	TGTGCCAGCTCACCGTATTCCGGGTCGGTAGCCCAGCCCCAGCATTTT	CASSPYSGSVAQPQHF
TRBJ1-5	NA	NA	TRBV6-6	TGTGCCAGCAGTCCTCAGTACGGGATCAATCAGCCCCAGCATTTT	CASSPQYGINQPQHF
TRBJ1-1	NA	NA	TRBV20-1	TGCAGTGCGGGCGGGCGGACCCAAGCTTTCTTT	CSAGGRTQAFF
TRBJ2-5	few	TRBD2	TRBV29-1	TGCAGCGTTGTGGGTAGCGGGGGCGGGGAGACCCAGTACTTC	CSVVGSGGGETQYF
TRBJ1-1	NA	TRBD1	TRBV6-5	TGTGCCAGCAAGGGGGCGGGATGGAACACTGAAGCTTTCTTT	CASKGAGWNTEAFF
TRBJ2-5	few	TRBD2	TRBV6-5	TGTGCCAGCAGAAACGGGGGGATCCAAGAGACCCAGTACTTC	CASRNGGIQETQYF